The 3 T cell receptor beta chains presented below share a single source sample, sequenced in a study of CD8+ T cells in alopecia areata. RNA, once extracted, was reverse transcribed into cDNA for use as the sequencing template. TCRdb's table, derived via immunoSEQ multiplex PCR, lists solely in-frame clones and lacks some. The table lists tens of thousands of clones, approximately 60% of them singletons, with roughly a sixth in the top ten. The source material was CD8+ T cells sorted from blood, sampled at week 0. The receptors stem from a human donor with alopecia areata.

This sequence joins TRBV5-1 and TRBJ2-1; no clear D gene. Germline values: CDR1 SGHRS, CDR2 YFSETQ. Trimming removed 0 bases at V and 8 bases at J, with 21 bases between. This CDR3 has 17 residues. CDR3 DNA sequence: TGCGCCAGCAGCTTGGAGAGTGGATTAGGGTCGAACGATGAGCAGTTCTTC. Translation gives CASSLESGLGSNDEQFF.

The rearrangement links TRBV29-1 to TRBJ1-1; D unclear. V lost 5 bases to trimming and J lost 1 base, with 8 bases between them. This CDR3 region has 12 residues. CDR1 and CDR2 from the germline V gene are SQVTM and ANQGSEA. The CDR3 sequence is CSVNTQNTEAFF. The CDR3 DNA sequence: TGCAGCGTTAACACACAGAACACTGAAGCTTTCTTT.

The chain recombines TRBV2 with TRBJ2-7; D remains ambiguous. Trimming pared 2 bases from V and 3 bases from J, leaving 11 bases between. The CDR3 has 14 residues. Per germline, CDR1 SNHLY and CDR2 FYNNEI. CDR3 coding DNA: TGTGCCAGCAGTGAATGGCAGGAAGACTACGAGCAGTACTTC. It encodes CASSEWQEDYEQYF.